This is a list of T cell receptor beta chains from one sample in a study of control samples from healthy donors and cancer patients. Clones were sequenced by immunoSEQ multiplex PCR, and TCRdb holds only the in-frame ones, with some missing. The repertoire includes 120,000 or so clones, about 90% of them detected once, and about 2.7% sits in the top ten. The sequenced sample was blood. Every receptor here comes from a man aged 55-75 years in good health. The CDR3 runs from the conserved cysteine through the conserved F or W. The order of the fields is D gene, clone size, J gene, V gene, CDR3 DNA, CDR3 protein. A D gene is named only where the DNA matches it firmly. Only some rows state a clone size, as once, few, many or a class for expanded clones.

d_gene: NA; abundance: NA; j_gene: TRBJ1-6; v_gene: TRBV27; CDR3nt: TGTGCCAGCCTAAGTTTGGTGCCCGCTAATTCACCCCTCCACTTT; CDR3aa: CASLSLVPANSPLHF
d_gene: TRBD1; abundance: NA; j_gene: TRBJ2-2; v_gene: TRBV11-2; CDR3nt: TGTGCCAGCAGCGAGACAGGGACGACCACCGGGGAGCTGTTTTTT; CDR3aa: CASSETGTTTGELFF
d_gene: TRBD1; abundance: NA; j_gene: TRBJ1-1; v_gene: TRBV27; CDR3nt: TGTGCCAGCAGCCGCCAATCAGGGGGCACTGAAGCTTTCTTT; CDR3aa: CASSRQSGGTEAFF
d_gene: TRBD1; abundance: NA; j_gene: TRBJ2-7; v_gene: TRBV27; CDR3nt: TGTGCCAGCAGATTAGCAGGGACAGGGGTAGGCGAGCAGTACTTC; CDR3aa: CASRLAGTGVGEQYF
d_gene: NA; abundance: few; j_gene: TRBJ2-7; v_gene: TRBV7-9; CDR3nt: TGTGCCAGCAGCCAGGTGACCCATCCCTACGAGCAGTACTTC; CDR3aa: CASSQVTHPYEQYF
d_gene: NA; abundance: NA; j_gene: TRBJ2-7; v_gene: TRBV19; CDR3nt: TGTGCCAGTAGTATCGCGGCCTTGTCCTCCTACGAGCAGTACTTC; CDR3aa: CASSIAALSSYEQYF
d_gene: NA; abundance: NA; j_gene: TRBJ1-1; v_gene: TRBV6-6; CDR3nt: TGTGCCAGCGCAGAAGGGGCGCTGAACACTGAAGCTTTCTTT; CDR3aa: CASAEGALNTEAFF
d_gene: NA; abundance: NA; j_gene: TRBJ1-2; v_gene: TRBV6-5; CDR3nt: TGTGCCAGCAGCGGCTATGGCTACACCTTC; CDR3aa: CASSGYGYTF
d_gene: TRBD2; abundance: NA; j_gene: TRBJ2-7; v_gene: TRBV18; CDR3nt: TGTGCCAGCTCACCCGGGGGACTAGGCTCCAGCGAGCAGTACTTC; CDR3aa: CASSPGGLGSSEQYF
d_gene: TRBD1; abundance: NA; j_gene: TRBJ1-5; v_gene: TRBV24-1; CDR3nt: TGTGCCACCAGGGGGACAGGGGGGCAGCCCCAGCATTTT; CDR3aa: CATRGTGGQPQHF
d_gene: NA; abundance: once; j_gene: TRBJ1-5; v_gene: TRBV7-2; CDR3nt: TGTGCCAGCAGCTTACTCGGGGTTGGCAGCAATCAGCCCCAGCATTTT; CDR3aa: CASSLLGVGSNQPQHF
d_gene: NA; abundance: NA; j_gene: TRBJ1-4; v_gene: TRBV27; CDR3nt: TGTGCCAGCAGTTTCGACAGAGACGAAAAACTGTTTTTT; CDR3aa: CASSFDRDEKLFF
d_gene: NA; abundance: NA; j_gene: TRBJ2-7; v_gene: TRBV28; CDR3nt: TGTGCCAGCAGTTTGGTTCGCTACGAGCAGTACTTC; CDR3aa: CASSLVRYEQYF
d_gene: NA; abundance: few; j_gene: TRBJ1-2; v_gene: TRBV4-3; CDR3nt: TGCGCCAGCAGTCAAGACTTCGGACCGATCGGCTACACCTTC; CDR3aa: CASSQDFGPIGYTF
d_gene: TRBD2; abundance: NA; j_gene: TRBJ2-2; v_gene: TRBV3-1/TRBV3-2; CDR3nt: TGTGCCAGCAGCTTTGGTCGGGGGGACACCGGGGAGCTGTTTTTT; CDR3aa: CASSFGRGDTGELFF
d_gene: TRBD1; abundance: NA; j_gene: TRBJ1-2; v_gene: TRBV19; CDR3nt: TGTGCCAGTAGAAGGAGGTTAGGGGGCCCTTTACGCCCTCTTAACTATGGCTACACCTTC; CDR3aa: CASRRRLGGPLRPLNYGYTF
d_gene: NA; abundance: NA; j_gene: TRBJ1-6; v_gene: TRBV6-5; CDR3nt: TGTGCCAGCAGTAACTCCGGGGCAGGCAATTCACCCCTCCACTTT; CDR3aa: CASSNSGAGNSPLHF
d_gene: NA; abundance: few; j_gene: TRBJ2-7; v_gene: TRBV27; CDR3nt: TGTGCCAGCAGTCCTCCAAGTCACCCCGAGCAGTACTTC; CDR3aa: CASSPPSHPEQYF
d_gene: NA; abundance: NA; j_gene: TRBJ1-1; v_gene: TRBV7-2; CDR3nt: TGTGCCAGCAGCCCGTTGCCTGGGGGGAACACTGAAGCTTTCTTT; CDR3aa: CASSPLPGGNTEAFF
d_gene: NA; abundance: NA; j_gene: TRBJ1-5; v_gene: TRBV18; CDR3nt: TGTGCCAGCTCACCAGGTCTCAATCAGCCCCAGCATTTT; CDR3aa: CASSPGLNQPQHF
d_gene: TRBD1; abundance: NA; j_gene: TRBJ1-3; v_gene: TRBV3-1/TRBV3-2; CDR3nt: TGTGCCAGCAGCCAACAGACAGGGTTGGCTGGAAACACCATATATTTT; CDR3aa: CASSQQTGLAGNTIYF
d_gene: NA; abundance: once; j_gene: TRBJ1-2; v_gene: TRBV10-3; CDR3nt: TGTGCCATCAGTTGGGGTCCGGCGGCTGGCTACACCTTC; CDR3aa: CAISWGPAAGYTF
d_gene: NA; abundance: NA; j_gene: TRBJ1-2; v_gene: TRBV7-9; CDR3nt: TGTGCCAGCAGCTTAGGTGTCGCAGGGGCCGGAGGCTACACCTTC; CDR3aa: CASSLGVAGAGGYTF
d_gene: NA; abundance: NA; j_gene: TRBJ1-2; v_gene: TRBV19; CDR3nt: TGTGCCAGTAGTACACAGGGCTATGGCTACACCTTC; CDR3aa: CASSTQGYGYTF
d_gene: NA; abundance: once; j_gene: TRBJ2-7; v_gene: TRBV7-2; CDR3nt: TGTGCCAGCAGCTTAATCGGCCACGAGCAGTACTTC; CDR3aa: CASSLIGHEQYF
d_gene: TRBD1; abundance: NA; j_gene: TRBJ1-1; v_gene: TRBV6-5; CDR3nt: TGTGCCAGCAGTTGGGACAGGGTGGACACTGAAGCTTTCTTT; CDR3aa: CASSWDRVDTEAFF
d_gene: NA; abundance: NA; j_gene: TRBJ1-2; v_gene: TRBV28; CDR3nt: TGTGCCAGCAGTGACTCCTCTTACGGTGGCTACACCTTC; CDR3aa: CASSDSSYGGYTF